A selection of T cell receptor beta chains follows, all from one sample in a study of T cell changes during pregnancy in multiple sclerosis. Measured with immunoSEQ multiplex PCR; TCRdb has only the in-frame clones, and not every one. The data hold around 58,000 clones, with roughly nine tenths observed a single time. This material consisted of peripheral blood, taken before pregnancy. These receptors came from a female donor with multiple sclerosis, enrolled in a pregnancy study. Both conserved end residues are part of each CDR3. Fields, in order: J gene, V gene, D gene, CDR3 protein, CDR3 DNA. The D gene is left open where the match is weak.

J: TRBJ2-7; V: TRBV13; D: TRBD2; CDR3: CASSLRTSDEQYF; DNA: TGTGCCAGCAGCTTACGAACTAGCGACGAGCAGTACTTC
J: TRBJ1-5; V: TRBV6-1; D: NA; CDR3: CASIEFQISNQPQHF; DNA: TGTGCCAGCATCGAATTTCAGATTAGCAATCAGCCCCAGCATTTT
J: TRBJ1-4; V: TRBV7-2; D: TRBD1; CDR3: CASSMTGARGEKLFF; DNA: TGTGCCAGCAGCATGACAGGGGCGCGGGGTGAAAAACTGTTTTTT
J: TRBJ2-2; V: TRBV7-2; D: TRBD2; CDR3: CASSLLAGALKVGELFF; DNA: TGTGCCAGCAGCCTACTAGCGGGCGCGCTTAAGGTCGGGGAGCTGTTTTTT
J: TRBJ2-3; V: TRBV4-2; D: NA; CDR3: CASSKGVDSGTQYF; DNA: TGTGCCAGCAGCAAGGGGGTCGACAGCGGTACGCAGTATTTT
J: TRBJ2-7; V: TRBV10-2; D: NA; CDR3: CASSEWPSGQNYEQYF; DNA: TGCGCCAGCAGTGAATGGCCGTCCGGACAGAATTACGAGCAGTACTTC
J: TRBJ2-2; V: TRBV4-2; D: TRBD2; CDR3: CASSQDWGGNTGELFF; DNA: TGTGCCAGCAGCCAAGATTGGGGGGGGAACACCGGGGAGCTGTTTTTT
J: TRBJ1-3; V: TRBV18; D: TRBD1; CDR3: CASSLPPGTVSGNTIYF; DNA: TGTGCCAGCTCACTTCCCCCGGGGACAGTCTCTGGAAACACCATATATTTT
J: TRBJ2-2; V: TRBV5-1; D: TRBD2; CDR3: CASSSGLAGGPSGELFF; DNA: TGCGCCAGCAGCTCTGGACTAGCGGGGGGGCCCTCCGGGGAGCTGTTTTTT
J: TRBJ2-5; V: TRBV6-4; D: TRBD2; CDR3: CASSALAGDQETQYF; DNA: TGTGCCAGCAGTGCACTAGCGGGGGACCAAGAGACCCAGTACTTC
J: TRBJ1-2; V: TRBV2; D: NA; CDR3: CASRPQNYGYTF; DNA: TGTGCCAGCAGACCACAGAACTATGGCTACACCTTC
J: TRBJ1-6; V: TRBV15; D: TRBD1; CDR3: CATREGAASYNSPLHF; DNA: TGTGCCACCAGAGAGGGGGCCGCGTCCTATAATTCACCCCTCCACTTT